This TCR beta chain stems from a study of OX40 agonist ivuxolimab in advanced cancers. Background on the study: Checkpoint inhibitors had been given previously to about 40% of patients.

In the case of this clone: The sample holds other DNA sequences that translate to the same CDR3.

Germline CDR1 SGHTA, CDR2 FQGTGA. V lost 3 bases and J 4 bases, leaving 3 bases between the germline ends. This CDR3 spans 12 amino acids. Using immunoSEQ multiplex PCR, the repertoire was profiled, and TCRdb retains in-frame clones only, with some absent. The sample has about 83,000 clones, approximately 84% seen once; the top ten hold roughly 7.3%. At baseline, cycle 4 day 1, and cycle 7 day 1, blood was sampled. This chain joins TRBV7-3 and TRBJ2-2, with D unresolved. The sequencing here drew on CD4+ or CD8+ T cells sorted from blood, taken in a trial of the OX40 agonist ivuxolimab. The receptor was isolated from an adult with an advanced solid tumor such as melanoma, head and neck, liver or kidney cancer. DNA for the CDR3: TGTGCCAGCAGCTTCGGCACCGGGGAGCTGTTTTTT. Protein product: CASSFGTGELFF.